This T cell receptor beta chain derives from a study of blood T cell repertoires in COVID-19. About the research overall: From T cells, B-cell-depleted T cells, or PBMCs came the material, which was cDNA or gDNA.

Profiled with immunoSEQ multiplex PCR; TCRdb holds only in-frame clones, not every one. This table holds roughly 150,000 clones, 80% to 90% found once. V lost 6 bases, J lost 2 bases, and 11 bases lay in between. This CDR3 has 13 residues. Germline CDR1 is MDHEN and CDR2 is SYDVKM. The sequence came from a woman aged 40 to 55 with acute or convalescent COVID-19. The sample consisted of peripheral blood. The V gene is TRBV28, the J gene TRBJ2-7; weak D call: TRBD1 (5 bases). The CDR3: CASRATGPYEQYF. CDR3 nucleotides: TGTGCCAGCAGGGCAACAGGTCCCTACGAGCAGTACTTC.